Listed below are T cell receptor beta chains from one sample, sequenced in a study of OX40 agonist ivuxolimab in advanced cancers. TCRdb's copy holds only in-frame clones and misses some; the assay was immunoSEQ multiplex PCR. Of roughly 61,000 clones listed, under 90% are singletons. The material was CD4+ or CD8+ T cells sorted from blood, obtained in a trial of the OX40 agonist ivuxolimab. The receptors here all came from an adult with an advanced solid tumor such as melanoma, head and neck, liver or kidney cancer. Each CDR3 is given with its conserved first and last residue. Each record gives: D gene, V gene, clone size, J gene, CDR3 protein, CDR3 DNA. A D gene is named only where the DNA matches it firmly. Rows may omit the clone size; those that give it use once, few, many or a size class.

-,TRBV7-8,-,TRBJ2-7,CASRLSRGSYEQYF,TGTGCCAGCAGACTTAGCAGGGGCTCCTACGAGCAGTACTTC
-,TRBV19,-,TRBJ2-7,CASSIAHFVGTLRDRAYEQYF,TGTGCCAGTAGTATTGCTCACTTCGTCGGGACTCTGCGGGACAGAGCCTACGAGCAGTACTTC
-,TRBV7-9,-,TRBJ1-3,CASSLSGPKNGNTIYF,TGTGCCAGCAGCTTATCGGGCCCGAAGAATGGAAACACCATATATTTT
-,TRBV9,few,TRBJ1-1,CASSVGPGIEAFF,TGTGCCAGCAGCGTAGGTCCCGGGATTGAAGCTTTCTTT
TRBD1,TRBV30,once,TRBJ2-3,CAWNRDRHTDTQYF,TGTGCCTGGAACCGGGACAGACACACAGATACGCAGTATTTT
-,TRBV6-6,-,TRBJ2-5,CASSYQGGETQYF,TGTGCCAGCAGTTACCAGGGGGGAGAGACCCAGTACTTC
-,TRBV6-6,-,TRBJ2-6,CASRTATSGANVLTF,TGTGCCAGCAGAACCGCTACCTCTGGGGCCAACGTCCTGACTTTC
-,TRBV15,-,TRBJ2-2,CATSRTMLGLSGELFF,TGTGCCACCAGCAGAACTATGTTAGGTTTGTCCGGGGAGCTGTTTTTT
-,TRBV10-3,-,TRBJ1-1,CAISPGQNMNTEAFF,TGTGCCATCAGTCCGGGTCAAAACATGAACACTGAAGCTTTCTTT
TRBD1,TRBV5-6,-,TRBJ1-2,CASSSRLRDRGRNYGYTF,TGTGCCAGCAGCTCGCGACTCCGGGACAGGGGGCGCAACTATGGCTACACCTTC
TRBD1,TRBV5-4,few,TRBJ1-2,CASHRGPYGYTF,TGTGCCAGCCACAGGGGCCCTTATGGCTACACCTTC
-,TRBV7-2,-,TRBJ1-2,CASSLLRIYGYTF,TGTGCCAGCAGCTTATTACGGATCTATGGCTACACCTTC
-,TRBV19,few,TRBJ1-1,CASNRRATNTEAFF,TGTGCCAGTAATCGACGGGCGACGAACACTGAAGCTTTCTTT
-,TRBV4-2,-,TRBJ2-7,CASSHTGPGAAYEQYF,TGTGCCAGCAGCCATACTGGACCAGGGGCCGCTTACGAGCAGTACTTC
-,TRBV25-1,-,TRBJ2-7,CASVAEGEQYF,TGTGCCAGCGTCGCCGAAGGAGAGCAGTACTTC
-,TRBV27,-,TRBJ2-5,CASSRISSGEGETQYF,TGTGCCAGCAGTCGGATTTCGTCGGGAGAGGGGGAGACCCAGTACTTC
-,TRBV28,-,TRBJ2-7,CASSLTAYEQYF,TGTGCCAGCAGCTTGACAGCGTACGAGCAGTACTTC
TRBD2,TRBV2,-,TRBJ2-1,CAGGAGGTYNEQFF,TGTGCCGGTGGAGCGGGAGGGACGTACAATGAGCAGTTCTTC
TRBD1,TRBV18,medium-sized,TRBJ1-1,CASSPSGDSAFF,TGTGCCAGCTCACCCTCCGGGGACAGCGCTTTCTTT
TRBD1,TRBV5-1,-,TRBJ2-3,CASSLEGGRTDTQYF,TGCGCCAGCAGCTTGGAAGGGGGCCGTACAGATACGCAGTATTTT
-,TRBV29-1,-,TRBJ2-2,CSITRNINTGELFF,TGCAGCATAACCCGGAACATTAACACCGGGGAGCTGTTTTTT
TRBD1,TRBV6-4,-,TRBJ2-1,CASRETGGRNEQFF,TGTGCCAGCAGAGAAACAGGGGGCCGAAATGAGCAGTTCTTC
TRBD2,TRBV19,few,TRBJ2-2,CASRIAGVRTGELFF,TGTGCCAGTAGAATAGCGGGAGTCCGGACCGGGGAGCTGTTTTTT
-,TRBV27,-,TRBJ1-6,CASRALLSGRGSNSPLHF,TGTGCCAGCAGAGCCCTCTTGTCAGGGAGAGGGTCTAATTCACCCCTCCACTTT
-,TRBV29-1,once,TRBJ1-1,CSADKGLNTEAFF,TGCAGCGCTGATAAGGGATTAAACACTGAAGCTTTCTTT
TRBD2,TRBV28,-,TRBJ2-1,CASSYSGRPHNEQFF,TGTGCCAGCAGTTATAGCGGGAGGCCCCACAATGAGCAGTTCTTC
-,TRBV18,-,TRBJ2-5,CASSPPVEETQYF,TGTGCCAGCTCACCACCCGTAGAAGAGACCCAGTACTTC
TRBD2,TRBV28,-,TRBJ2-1,CATDSGRSYNEQFF,TGTGCCACCGATAGCGGGAGAAGTTACAATGAGCAGTTCTTC
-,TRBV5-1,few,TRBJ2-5,CASSLAGDSVAQYF,TGCGCCAGCAGCTTGGCGGGGGACTCCGTGGCCCAGTACTTC
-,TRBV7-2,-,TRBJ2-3,CASSLGRGRVDTQYF,TGTGCCAGCAGCTTAGGGAGGGGGCGGGTAGATACGCAGTATTTT
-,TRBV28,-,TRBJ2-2,CASSPQTGSLAGELFF,TGTGCCAGCAGTCCACAAACCGGGAGCCTCGCCGGGGAGCTGTTTTTT
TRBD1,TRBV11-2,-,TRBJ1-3,CASSSTGAGNTIYF,TGTGCCAGCAGCTCGACAGGGGCTGGAAACACCATATATTTT
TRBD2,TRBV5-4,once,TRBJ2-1,CASRDPLAGVYNEQFF,TGTGCCAGCAGGGACCCTCTAGCGGGCGTCTACAATGAGCAGTTCTTC
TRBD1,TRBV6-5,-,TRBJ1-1,CASSSYRGRTEAFF,TGTGCCAGCAGTTCTTACAGGGGGCGCACTGAAGCTTTCTTT
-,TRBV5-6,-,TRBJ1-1,CASSPAGARGEAFF,TGTGCCAGCAGCCCCGCAGGGGCGAGAGGTGAAGCTTTCTTT
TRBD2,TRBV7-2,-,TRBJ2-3,CASSLASGEGDTQYF,TGTGCCAGCAGCTTAGCGTCGGGGGAGGGGGATACGCAGTATTTT
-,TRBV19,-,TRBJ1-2,CASGVGYTF,TGTGCCAGTGGGGTTGGCTACACCTTC
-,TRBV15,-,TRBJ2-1,CATSRVQSYNEQFF,TGTGCCACCAGCAGAGTGCAGAGCTACAATGAGCAGTTCTTC
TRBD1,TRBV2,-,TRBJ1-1,CASRGDSLEAFF,TGTGCCAGCAGGGGGGACAGCCTTGAAGCTTTCTTT
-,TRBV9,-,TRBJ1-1,CASSIHRDWNTEAFF,TGTGCCAGCAGCATTCACAGGGATTGGAACACTGAAGCTTTCTTT
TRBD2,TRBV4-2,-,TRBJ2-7,CASSQGRASGEQYF,TGTGCCAGCAGCCAGGGAAGGGCTAGCGGCGAGCAGTACTTC
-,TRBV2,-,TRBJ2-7,CASSVPKRPGTAFYYEQYF,TGTGCCAGCAGTGTTCCGAAGCGACCCGGGACGGCCTTTTACTACGAGCAGTACTTC
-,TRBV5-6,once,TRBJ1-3,CASRGRGSGNTIYF,TGTGCCAGCAGGGGCAGGGGCTCTGGAAACACCATATATTTT
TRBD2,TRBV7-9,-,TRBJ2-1,CASSFRGRIEQFF,TGTGCCAGCAGCTTTCGCGGGAGGATTGAGCAGTTCTTC
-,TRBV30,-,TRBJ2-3,CAWSVVGRVRDTQYF,TGTGCCTGGAGTGTTGTTGGCAGGGTGAGAGATACGCAGTATTTT
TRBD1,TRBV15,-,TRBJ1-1,CATSPTGGDTEAFF,TGTGCCACCAGCCCGACAGGGGGTGACACTGAAGCTTTCTTT
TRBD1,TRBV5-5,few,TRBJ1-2,CASSLSYDRVYGYTF,TGTGCCAGCAGCTTGTCCTACGACAGGGTGTATGGCTACACCTTC
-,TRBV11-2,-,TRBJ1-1,CASSRGTVNTEAFF,TGTGCCAGCAGCCGAGGGACGGTGAACACTGAAGCTTTCTTT
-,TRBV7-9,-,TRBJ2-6,CASSNRNSGANVLTF,TGTGCCAGCAGCAACCGGAACTCTGGGGCCAACGTCCTGACTTTC
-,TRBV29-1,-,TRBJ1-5,CSARTDSNQPQHF,TGCAGCGCCCGTACGGATAGCAATCAGCCCCAGCATTTT
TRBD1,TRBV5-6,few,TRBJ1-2,CASRFTGDTILTF,TGTGCCAGCCGATTTACAGGGGATACTATTCTAACCTTC
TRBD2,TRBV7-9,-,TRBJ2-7,CASSSGLGEYEQYF,TGTGCCAGCAGCTCGGGACTAGGAGAATACGAGCAGTACTTC
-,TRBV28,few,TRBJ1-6,CAIRAPSNSPLHF,TGTGCCATCCGGGCCCCATCTAATTCACCCCTCCACTTT